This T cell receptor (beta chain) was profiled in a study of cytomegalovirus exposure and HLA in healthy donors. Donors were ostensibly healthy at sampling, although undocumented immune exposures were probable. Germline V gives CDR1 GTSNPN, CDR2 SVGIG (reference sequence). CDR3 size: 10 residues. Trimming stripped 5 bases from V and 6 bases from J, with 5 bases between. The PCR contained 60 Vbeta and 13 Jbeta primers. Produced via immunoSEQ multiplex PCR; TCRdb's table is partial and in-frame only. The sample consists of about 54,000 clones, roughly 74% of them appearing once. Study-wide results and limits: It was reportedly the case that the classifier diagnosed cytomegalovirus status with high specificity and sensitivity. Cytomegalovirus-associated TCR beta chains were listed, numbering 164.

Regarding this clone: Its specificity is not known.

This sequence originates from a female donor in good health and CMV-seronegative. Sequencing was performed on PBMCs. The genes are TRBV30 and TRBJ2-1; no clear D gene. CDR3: CAWRLNEQFF. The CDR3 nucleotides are TGTGCCTGGCGACTCAATGAGCAGTTCTTC. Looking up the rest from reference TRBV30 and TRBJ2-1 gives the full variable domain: SQTIHQWPATLVQPVGSPLSLECTVEGTSNPNLYWYRQAAGRGLQLLFYSVGIGQISSEVPQNLSASRPQDRQFILSSKKLLLSDSGFYLCAWRLNEQFFGPGTRLTVL.